A selection of T cell receptor delta chains follows, all from one sample in a study of gamma-delta chains in newborns, infants, children. TCRdb fed the reads to CATT. Here the sample spans 6,000 to 6,500 delta-chain clones, about 2.7% being singletons. Sequencing input: blood. The receptors here all came from a child who was a newborn, infant or young child, either healthy, febrile or measles-vaccinated (not recorded which). Both conserved end residues are trimmed from each CDR3. The order of the fields is clone size, J gene, V gene, CDR3 protein. Size values are once, few and many counts, or a class for expanded clones, and some rows have none.

few | TRDJ3 | TRDV2 | ACDKVLGDPSSWDTRQMF
medium-sized | TRDJ3 | TRDV2 | ACDTVLGDPDTRQMF
few | TRDJ3 | TRDV2 | ACDTVGGSSWDTRQMF
few | TRDJ1 | TRDV3 | AFRWGIRRETDKLI
NA | TRDJ2 | TRDV2 | ACDPLGGGYATQLF
medium-sized | TRDJ2 | TRDV2 | ACDTVGALTAQLF
NA | TRDJ3 | TRDV2 | ACDTVVLRSSWDTRQMF
medium-sized | TRDJ3 | TRDV2 | ACDTAMGASWDTRQMF
large | TRDJ3 | TRDV2 | ACDTGGYSSWDTRQMF
few | TRDJ3 | TRDV2 | ACDTTGGSWDTRQMF
NA | TRDJ3 | TRDV2 | ACDTVLGEPSSWDTRQMF
NA | TRDJ3 | TRDV2 | ACDTLRLLGDSSWDTRQMF
few | TRDJ3 | TRDV2 | ACDKVLGDTLSSWDTRQMF
medium-sized | TRDJ2 | TRDV2 | ACDTVLGDLALTAQLF
few | TRDJ3 | TRDV2 | ACDTPSPGSWDTRQMF
medium-sized | TRDJ3 | TRDV2 | ACDVLGSSSWDTRQMF